This T cell receptor (beta chain) is drawn from a study of beta chain features in type 1 diabetes. All of the isolated RNA was reverse transcribed, so expressed TCRB transcripts were sequenced. Assay: immunoSEQ multiplex PCR; the TCRdb copy retains only in-frame clones and omits some. Here the sample spans 200,000 to 250,000 clones, roughly a tenth being singletons. CDR1 is SGDLS, CDR2 YYNGEE, per germline. The CDR3 has 15 amino acids. The V and J ends lost 1 base and 6 bases, in that order; junction bases with no gene match: 3. The sample consisted of central memory CD4+ T cells from blood. The chain joins TRBV9 to TRBJ2-2, with TRBD2 identical over 10 bases. This clonotype was sampled from a man aged 18 to 29 in good health. In nucleotides, the CDR3 is TGTGCCAGCAGCGTACTAGCGGGAGTGCCCGGGGAGCTGTTTTTT. Encoded protein: CASSVLAGVPGELFF.